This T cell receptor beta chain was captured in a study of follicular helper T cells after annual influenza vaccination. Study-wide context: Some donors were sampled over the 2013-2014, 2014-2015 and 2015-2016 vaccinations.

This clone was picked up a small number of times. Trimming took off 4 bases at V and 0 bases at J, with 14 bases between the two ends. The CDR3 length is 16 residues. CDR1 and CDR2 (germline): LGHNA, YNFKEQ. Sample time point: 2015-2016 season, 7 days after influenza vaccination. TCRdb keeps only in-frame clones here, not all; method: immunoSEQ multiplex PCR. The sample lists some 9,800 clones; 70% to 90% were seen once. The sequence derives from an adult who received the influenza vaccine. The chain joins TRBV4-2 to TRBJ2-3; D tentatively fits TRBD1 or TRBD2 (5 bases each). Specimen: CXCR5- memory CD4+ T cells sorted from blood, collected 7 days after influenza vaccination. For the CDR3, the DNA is TGTGCCAGCAGCCCTGGGGCATGGGGGAGCACAGATACGCAGTATTTT. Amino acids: CASSPGAWGSTDTQYF.